What follows describes a single T cell receptor beta chain. As yet, its antigen is unknown. Other DNA sequences in the same sample also yield this CDR3. These data belong to a study of cytomegalovirus exposure and HLA in healthy donors. Broader study findings: Roughly even sequencing depth across donors was the assumption behind the presence/absence analyses. A later analysis linked a missense variant in DCLRE1C to the trimming of TCR beta V and J genes. Later work associated 16,951 TCR beta sequences with HLA alleles at 0.05 false discovery rate.

The donors comprised healthy bone marrow donors. Researchers ran the PCR with 60 Vbeta and 13 Jbeta primers. Sequencing was performed with immunoSEQ multiplex PCR; in TCRdb, only in-frame clones are kept and a portion is missing. The table includes around 96,000 clones, around 76% detected once. CDR1 is SNHLY, CDR2 FYNNEI, per germline. V lost 7 bases and J lost 3, with 10 bases in between. This CDR3 contains 12 residues. The TCR sequence derives from a man under 40 in good health and CMV-seropositive. The sequenced sample was PBMCs. This chain connects TRBV2 to TRBJ2-7; a weak D match, TRBD1 (5 bases). The CDR3 loop reads CASMGQGYEQYF. DNA for the CDR3: TGTGCCAGCATGGGTCAGGGCTACGAGCAGTACTTC.